One and the same sample provided the 14 T cell receptor beta chains below, sequenced in a study of cytomegalovirus exposure and HLA in healthy donors. PCR used 60 Vbeta primers and 13 Jbeta primers. Generated by immunoSEQ multiplex PCR, the TCRdb table keeps only in-frame clones and is missing some. The sample includes 200,000 to 250,000 clones, 75% to 90% of them seen just once. The sample was PBMCs. These receptor sequences come from a woman between 18 and 29 years old in good health and CMV-seronegative.

This clone was recorded only once. The rearrangement uses TRBV11-2 and TRBJ2-2; 11 bases are a match to TRBD2. V trimming: 5 bases; J trimming: 6 bases; junction bases outside the gene matches: 8. The germline V gene encodes CDR1 SGHAT and CDR2 FQNNGV. The CDR3 consists of 16 residues. The CDR3 reads CASSRTSGSSAGELFF. In DNA form, the CDR3 reads TGTGCCAGCAGCCGTACTAGCGGGAGTTCCGCCGGGGAGCTGTTTTTT.

This clone was recorded once. The rearrangement uses TRBV6-1 and TRBJ1-5; 8 positions match TRBD1. The CDR3 has 15 residues. CDR1 and CDR2 (germline): MNHNS, SASEGT. The trim removed 6 bases at V and 4 bases at J, leaving 8 bases unmatched. The CDR3 spells CASSRDRGENQPQHF. CDR3 nucleotides: TGTGCCAGCAGCCGCGACAGGGGTGAGAATCAGCCCCAGCATTTT.

The sample holds a few counts of this clone. The V call is TRBV4-1, the J call TRBJ2-1; a weak D match, TRBD2 (7 bases). The CDR3 is 17 amino acids. V lost 0 bases, J lost 2 bases, and 14 bases lay in between. Germline CDR1 reads MGHRA; CDR2 reads YSYEKL. The CDR3 DNA reads as TGCGCCAGCAGCCAAGAAGGCGGGGGCTCTGCCTACAATGAGCAGTTCTTC. Protein product: CASSQEGGGSAYNEQFF.

The gene calls are TRBV5-1 and TRBJ2-2; a weak D match, TRBD1 (5 bases). Trimming took off 0 bases at V and 4 bases at J, with 7 bases between the two ends. Germline CDR1 and CDR2: SGHRS and YFSETQ. The CDR3 is made up of 14 amino acids. As DNA, the CDR3 is TGCGCCAGCAGCTTGGGCAGGGCCACCGGGGAGCTGTTTTTT. The encoded protein is CASSLGRATGELFF. The full variable domain, with the rest looked up from reference TRBV5-1 and TRBJ2-2, is KAGVTQTPRYLIKTRGQQVTLSCSPISGHRSVSWYQQTPGQGLQFLFEYFSETQRNKGNFPGRFSGRQFSNSRSEMNVSTLELGDSALYLCASSLGRATGELFFGEGSRLTVL.

This chain links TRBV27 with TRBJ2-5; D uncertain. The end of the DNA fits TRBJ2-7 better, so the J call may be wrong. This CDR3 contains 13 residues. The germline gives CDR1 MNHEY, CDR2 SMNVEV (reference sequence). This chain's CDR3 is CASSSGFSYEQYF. Here the CDR3 DNA reads TGTGCCAGCAGTTCAGGATTTTCCTACGAGCAGTACTTC.

This sequence joins TRBV18 and TRBJ1-1, with a weak D call TRBD1 (5 bases). V lost 3 bases and J lost 6, with 26 bases in between. This CDR3 is 18 amino acids long. The germline V gene has CDR1 KGHSH and CDR2 LQKENI. CDR3 DNA: TGTGCCAGCTCACCCGCCGTGGGGAGGGGAAGGTGGGTGGCTGAAGCTTTCTTT. It specifies CASSPAVGRGRWVAEAFF.

This clone was counted between two and nine times. This sequence joins TRBV11-2 and TRBJ1-4; D call uncertain. Trimming shortened V by 6 bases and J by 4 bases, and 12 bases separated the two germline ends. Looked up from germline, CDR1 is SGHAT and CDR2 is FQNNGV. The CDR3 extends over 14 amino acids. CDR3 protein: CASSRTVFNEKLFF. The CDR3 DNA reads as TGTGCCAGCAGTCGGACTGTTTTTAATGAAAAACTGTTTTTT.

This clone was recorded only once. V and J are TRBV13 and TRBJ2-7; D perhaps matches TRBD2 (6 bases). This CDR3 is built from 17 residues. CDR1 is PRHDT and CDR2 is FYEKMQ in the germline V gene (reference sequence). Trimming took off 5 bases at V and 4 bases at J, with 24 bases between the two ends. In nucleotides, the CDR3 is TGTGCCAGCAGCCCGCGGGAAGGGTGGGGTATTGGGTACGAGCAGTACTTC. Translating it yields CASSPREGWGIGYEQYF.

This chain connects TRBV15 to TRBJ1-1; D is undetermined. The V end was cut by 3 bases, the J end by 5 bases, with 7 bases between. From germline, CDR1 is LNHNV and CDR2 YYDKDF (reference sequence). This CDR3 spans 12 amino acids. In DNA, the CDR3 is TGTGCCACCAGCAGGGCGGGGACTGAAGCTTTCTTT. Translated: CATSRAGTEAFF.

The V gene is TRBV7-9, the J gene TRBJ2-7; a weak D match, TRBD2 (5 bases). This CDR3 is 14 amino acids long. V shed 1 base and J shed 1 base, with 8 bases lying between them. Germline-derived CDR1 and CDR2 are SEHNR and FQNEAQ (reference sequence). CDR3 in amino acids: CASSLDRGSYEQYF. CDR3 bases: TGTGCCAGCAGCTTAGATCGGGGTTCCTACGAGCAGTACTTC.

This clone was seen just once. This chain connects TRBV14 to TRBJ2-7, with D possibly matching TRBD1 (5 bases). Trimming cost V 3 bases and J 1 base, with 16 bases left between them. Per the germline V gene, CDR1 is SGHDN and CDR2 is FVKESK. This CDR3 has 16 residues. CDR3 region: CASSQDDRYDSYEQYF. DNA of the CDR3: TGTGCCAGCAGCCAGGACGACAGATACGATTCCTACGAGCAGTACTTC.

The genes are TRBV19 and TRBJ2-3; 10 bases line up with TRBD2. CDR1 and CDR2 from the germline V gene are LNHDA and SQIVND (reference sequence). V was clipped by 1 base and J by 1 base; unmatched bases: 2. The CDR3 is 16 amino acids. The CDR3 nucleotides read TGTGCCAGTAGTATAGGACTAGCGGGCGGCACAGATACGCAGTATTTT. As protein: CASSIGLAGGTDTQYF.

J is TRBJ2-3 and V is TRBV6-5, with TRBD2 matching over 11 bases. This CDR3 comprises 15 residues. V lost 9 bases and J lost 6; bases outside the gene matches: 11. Germline V gene sequence: CDR1 MNHEY, CDR2 SVGAGI. The CDR3 coding sequence is TGTGCCAGAACCTTAGCGGGGGGGCGGGAGGATACGCAGTATTTT. It encodes CARTLAGGREDTQYF.

The chain combines TRBV10-1 with TRBJ1-1; D possibly corresponds to TRBD1 (6 bases). V lost 6 bases, J lost 3 bases, and 11 bases lay in between. The V gene's germline CDR1 is WNHNN and CDR2 SYGVQD (reference sequence). The CDR3 is 13 residues long. CDR3 residues: CASSPGQYTEAFF. For the CDR3, the DNA is TGCGCCAGCAGCCCCGGACAGTACACTGAAGCTTTCTTT.